This T cell receptor beta chain was sequenced during a study of T cells after yellow fever vaccination (dated 2019 in TCRdb). Describing the broader study: Libraries from fractions with low cell numbers were prepared with the SMART-Seq v4 Ultra Low Input RNA kit. Bulk TCR alpha and beta repertoires were sequenced longitudinally to track T-cell clones before and after primary and booster YFV17D yellow fever vaccination. The cohort comprised two healthy male donors, one aged 18 to 29 and one aged 30 to 40 years. Blood samples were taken at several timepoints before and after primary and secondary immunization, and bulk PBMC replicates and cell subsets were isolated. The study at large found these results: Compared with the primary T-cell response, the secondary T-cell response was faster but weaker, reaching its peak on day 5 rather than on day 15. Only a couple of donors were included in the study, so the extent to which the findings can be generalized is limited. Because abundant contaminating clonotypes from the bulk population could be contained in FACS-sorted repertoires, computational filtering was required. After the booster, most of the clones that had expanded following primary vaccination were detected again (approximately 96% of CD4 and roughly 88% of CD8), which suggests that memory was broadly maintained. A small fraction of clonotypes appeared in both the CD4 and CD8 compartments, likely as a result of convergent recombination.

With respect to this clonotype: Its antigen is currently not known. Per-base quality was not reported, and no clone a single base away is much larger than it.

The treatment or condition tag for this specimen amounts to: live attenuated yellow fever vaccine strain. A standard Ficoll-Paque protocol was used to isolate PBMCs from peripheral blood. CD4 and CD8 T-cell fractions were isolated with Dynabeads CD4 and CD8 positive selection kits. TriZol was used to extract RNA from bulk PBMCs, CD4 and CD8 fractions, and dextramer-positive and dextramer-negative fractions. TCR cDNA was synthesized by 5'RACE template switching, which introduced a universal primer site and unique molecular identifiers. Priming for cDNA synthesis came from both the TCR alpha and TCR beta constant segments. Libraries were amplified in two PCR steps, with sample barcodes and sequencing adapters added in the second step. Libraries were sequenced on Illumina HiSeq 2500 (2x100 bp) or NovaSeq (2x150 bp). Under the source paper's analysis protocol: MIGEC handled demultiplexing of reads and collapsing into UMI consensus sequences, while MiXCR performed V(D)J alignment. Vaccine-responding clonotypes were defined with edgeR using replicate PBMC samples, requiring FDR below 0.01 and a log2 fold change above 5 up to day 15. CD4 or CD8 identity was assigned to each bulk clonotype according to whether the clonotype was present at higher abundance in the sequenced CD4 repertoire or the sequenced CD8 repertoire. TCRdb trimmed public reads at Q25 via fastp, called clones via MiXCR and kept in-frame beta chains. Merged by CDR3 protein, the rows form single entries marked with the most common genes and DNA. The V and J calls come from TCRdb's annotation, not from the publication. The sample table records 65,000 to 90,000 distinct CDR3 sequences; approximately 7.5% of these occur just once. Roughly two fifths of the sample comes from the top ten.

The sequence derives from a man between 25 and 39 years old who received the YFV17D yellow fever vaccine. The sequencing used CD8+ T cells sorted from PBMCs, collected on the day of the yellow fever booster vaccination.

The sequence in DNA is TGTGCCACCCCAGCGACTGGAGCGGGAGGTTCGGATGAGCAGTTCTTC. The encoded protein is CATPATGAGGSDEQFF. The sequence is built from TRBV24-1 and TRBJ2-1; TRBD2 matches 9 bases in the middle. V is pruned by 9 bases and J by 8 bases, leaving 16 bases of the junction without a gene match. From the cysteine up to the phenylalanine, the CDR3 has a length of 16 residues. CDR3 DNA is the only sequence kept; it has 48 bases, read in frame from the first base. The germline V gene sets CDR1 to KGHDR and CDR2 to SFDVKD.